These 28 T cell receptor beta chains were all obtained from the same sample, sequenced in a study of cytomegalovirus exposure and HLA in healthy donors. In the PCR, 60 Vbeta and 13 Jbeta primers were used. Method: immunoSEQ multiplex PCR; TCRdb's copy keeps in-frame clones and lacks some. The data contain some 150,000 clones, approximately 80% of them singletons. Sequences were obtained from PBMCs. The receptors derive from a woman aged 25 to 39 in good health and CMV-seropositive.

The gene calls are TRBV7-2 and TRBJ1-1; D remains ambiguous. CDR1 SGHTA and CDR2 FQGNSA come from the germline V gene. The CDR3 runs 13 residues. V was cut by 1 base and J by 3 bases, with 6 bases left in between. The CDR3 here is CASSLEVDTEAFF. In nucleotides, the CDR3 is TGTGCCAGCAGCTTAGAAGTAGACACTGAAGCTTTCTTT.

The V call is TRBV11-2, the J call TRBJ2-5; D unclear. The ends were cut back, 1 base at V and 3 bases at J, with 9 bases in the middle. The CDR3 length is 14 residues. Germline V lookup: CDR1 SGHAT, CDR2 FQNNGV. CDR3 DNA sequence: TGTGCCAGCAGCTTAGTGGGCAAAGAAGAGACCCAGTACTTC. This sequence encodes CASSLVGKEETQYF. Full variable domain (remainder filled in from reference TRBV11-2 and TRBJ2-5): EAGVAQSPRYKIIEKRQSVAFWCNPISGHATLYWYQQILGQGPKLLIQFQNNGVVDDSQLPKDRFSAERLKGVDSTLKIQPAKLEDSAVYLCASSLVGKEETQYFGPGTRLLVL.

The CDR3 coding sequence is TGTGCCAGCAGTTACTCGGGACACGGCTCCTACGAGCAGTACTTC. Amino acid sequence: CASSYSGHGSYEQYF. The genes are TRBV6-5 and TRBJ2-7; D possibly corresponds to TRBD1 (6 bases). Germline assignment: CDR1 MNHEY and CDR2 SVGAGI. The V gene lost 0 bases and the J gene lost 0 bases, with 9 bases spanning the gap. The CDR3 runs to 15 residues.

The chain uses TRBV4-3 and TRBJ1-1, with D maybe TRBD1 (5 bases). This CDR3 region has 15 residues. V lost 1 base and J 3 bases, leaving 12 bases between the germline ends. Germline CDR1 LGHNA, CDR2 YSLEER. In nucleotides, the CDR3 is TGCGCCAGCAGCCAAGCTTACGGGGGGTACACTGAAGCTTTCTTT. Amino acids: CASSQAYGGYTEAFF.

CDR3 loop: CSARQSTDTQYF. The DNA for the CDR3 is TGCAGCGCCCGACAGAGCACAGATACGCAGTATTTT. The gene calls are TRBV29-1 and TRBJ2-3; the D gene is possibly TRBD1 (5 bases). Germline V gives CDR1 SQVTM, CDR2 ANQGSEA. The CDR3 runs to 12 residues. The V end was cut by 7 bases, the J end by 0 bases, with 8 bases between.

CDR3 loop: CASSLSGGGETQYF. Here the CDR3 DNA reads TGTGCCAGCAGCCTCAGCGGGGGGGGAGAGACCCAGTACTTC. The chain employs TRBV11-1 and TRBJ2-5; 10 bases map to TRBD2. Germline values: CDR1 SGHAT, CDR2 FQDESV (reference sequence). This CDR3 is built from 14 residues. J lost 4 bases, V lost 5 bases, and 4 bases had no gene match. Full variable domain (rest looked up from reference TRBV11-1 and TRBJ2-5): EAEVAQSPRYKITEKSQAVAFWCDPISGHATLYWYRQILGQGPELLVQFQDESVVDDSQLPKDRFSAERLKGVDSTLKIQPAELGDSAMYLCASSLSGGGETQYFGPGTRLLVL.

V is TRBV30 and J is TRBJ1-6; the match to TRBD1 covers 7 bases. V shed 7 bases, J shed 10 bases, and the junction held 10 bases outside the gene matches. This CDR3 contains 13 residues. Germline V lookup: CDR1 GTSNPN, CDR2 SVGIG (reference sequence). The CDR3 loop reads CALSTGLDSPLHF. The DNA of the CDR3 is TGTGCCTTATCGACAGGGCTCGACTCACCCCTCCACTTT.

The CDR3 DNA reads as TGTGCCAGCAGATCCCTAACAGGGGGAGACACTGAAGCTTTCTTT. Its protein is CASRSLTGGDTEAFF. V gene TRBV2 combines with J gene TRBJ1-1; 8 nucleotides line up with TRBD1. This CDR3 comprises 15 residues. Germline V gives CDR1 SNHLY, CDR2 FYNNEI. V lost 6 bases, J lost 3 bases, and 9 bases stayed unmatched.

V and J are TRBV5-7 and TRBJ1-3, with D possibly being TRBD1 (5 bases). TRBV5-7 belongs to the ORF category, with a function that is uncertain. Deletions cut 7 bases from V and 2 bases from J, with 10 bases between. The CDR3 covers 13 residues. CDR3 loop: CASSTGPGNTIYF. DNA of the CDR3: TGTGCCAGCTCAACAGGTCCTGGAAACACCATATATTTT.

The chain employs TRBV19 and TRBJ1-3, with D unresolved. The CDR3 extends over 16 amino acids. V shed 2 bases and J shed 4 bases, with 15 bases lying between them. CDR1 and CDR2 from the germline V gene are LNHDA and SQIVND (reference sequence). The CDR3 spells CASSIYVGSGGNTIYF. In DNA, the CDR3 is TGTGCCAGTAGTATATACGTCGGGAGTGGGGGAAACACCATATATTTT.

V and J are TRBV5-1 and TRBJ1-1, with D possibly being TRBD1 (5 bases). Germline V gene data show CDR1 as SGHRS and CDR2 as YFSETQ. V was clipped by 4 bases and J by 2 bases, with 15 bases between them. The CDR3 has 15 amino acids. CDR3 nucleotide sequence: TGCGCCAGCAGCCTCGGGGGAGGGAGCAACACTGAAGCTTTCTTT. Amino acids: CASSLGGGSNTEAFF.

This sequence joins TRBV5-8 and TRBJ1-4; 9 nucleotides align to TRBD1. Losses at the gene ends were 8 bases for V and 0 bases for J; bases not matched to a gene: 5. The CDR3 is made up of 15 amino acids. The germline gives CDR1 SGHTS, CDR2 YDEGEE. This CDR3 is CASPGQGTTNEKLFF. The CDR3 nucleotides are TGTGCCAGTCCGGGACAGGGCACAACTAATGAAAAACTGTTTTTT.

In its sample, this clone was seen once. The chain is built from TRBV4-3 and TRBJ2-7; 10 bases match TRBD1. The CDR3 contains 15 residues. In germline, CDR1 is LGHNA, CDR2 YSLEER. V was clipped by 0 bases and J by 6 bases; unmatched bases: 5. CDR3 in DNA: TGCGCCAGCAGCCAAGATGTTGGGACAGGGGTCGAGCAGTACTTC. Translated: CASSQDVGTGVEQYF.

The CDR3 DNA reads as TGTGCCAGCAGCCAAGATCCGGGACAGGGGGACAATGAGCAGTTCTTC. Its protein is CASSQDPGQGDNEQFF. V and J are TRBV14 and TRBJ2-1; TRBD1 matches 11 bases. Germline CDR1 reads SGHDN; CDR2 reads FVKESK. The CDR3 totals 16 residues. With 0 bases clipped from V and 5 bases from J, the junction kept 3 bases outside the gene matches.

CDR3 DNA: TGCGCCAGCAGTCCGAGACAGGACTATGGCTACACCTTC. The encoded protein is CASSPRQDYGYTF. The chain carries TRBV10-2 and TRBJ1-2; possible D gene TRBD1, 6 bases. Trimming took 5 bases from V and 3 from J, leaving 10 bases between them. The CDR3 extends over 13 amino acids. Per the germline V gene, CDR1 is WSHSY and CDR2 is SAAADI.

The CDR3 loop reads CASSLGLWAGHEQFF. The CDR3 nucleotides are TGTGCCAGCAGCTTGGGGTTGTGGGCAGGCCACGAGCAGTTCTTC. The chain recombines TRBV5-6 with TRBJ2-1; D is unresolved. Trimming cost V 0 bases and J 10 bases, with 17 bases left between them. The CDR3 is made up of 15 amino acids. Looked up from germline, CDR1 is SGHDT and CDR2 is YYEEEE.

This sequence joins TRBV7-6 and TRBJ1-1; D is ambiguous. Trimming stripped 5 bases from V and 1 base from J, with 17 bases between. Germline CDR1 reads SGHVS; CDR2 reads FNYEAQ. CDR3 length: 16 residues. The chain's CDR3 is CASSQIESRGNTEAFF. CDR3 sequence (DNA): TGTGCCAGCAGCCAAATTGAGTCTCGGGGGAACACTGAAGCTTTCTTT.

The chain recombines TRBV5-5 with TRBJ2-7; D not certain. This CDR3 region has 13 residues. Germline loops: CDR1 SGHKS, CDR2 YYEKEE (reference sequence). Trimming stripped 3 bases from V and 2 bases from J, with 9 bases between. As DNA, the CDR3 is TGTGCCAGCAGCTGGTCGCGGACCTACGAGCAGTACTTC. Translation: CASSWSRTYEQYF.

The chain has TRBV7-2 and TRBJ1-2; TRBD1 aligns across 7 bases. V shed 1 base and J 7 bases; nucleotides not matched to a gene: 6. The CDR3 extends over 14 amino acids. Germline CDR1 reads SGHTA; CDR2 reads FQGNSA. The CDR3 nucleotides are TGTGCCAGCAGCTTAGTTGACAGGGCCGGTGGCTACACCTTC. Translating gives CASSLVDRAGGYTF.

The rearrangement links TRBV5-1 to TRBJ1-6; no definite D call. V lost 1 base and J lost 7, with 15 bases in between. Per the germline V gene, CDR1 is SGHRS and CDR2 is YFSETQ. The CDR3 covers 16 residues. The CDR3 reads CASSLRPGIANSPLHF. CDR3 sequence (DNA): TGCGCCAGCAGCTTGAGGCCGGGGATAGCCAATTCACCCCTCCACTTT.

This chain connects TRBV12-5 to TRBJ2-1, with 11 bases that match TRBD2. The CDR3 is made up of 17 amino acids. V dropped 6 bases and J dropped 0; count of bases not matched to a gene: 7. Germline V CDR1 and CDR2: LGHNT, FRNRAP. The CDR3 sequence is CASGGASGGSSYNEQFF. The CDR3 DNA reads TGTGCTAGTGGGGGGGCTAGCGGGGGGAGCTCCTACAATGAGCAGTTCTTC.

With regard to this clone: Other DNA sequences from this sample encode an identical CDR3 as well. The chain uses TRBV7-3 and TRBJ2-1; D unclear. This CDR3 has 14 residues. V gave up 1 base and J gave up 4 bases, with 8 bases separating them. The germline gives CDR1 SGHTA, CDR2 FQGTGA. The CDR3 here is CASSLSGRYNEQFF. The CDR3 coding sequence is TGTGCCAGCAGCTTAAGCGGCAGATACAATGAGCAGTTCTTC.

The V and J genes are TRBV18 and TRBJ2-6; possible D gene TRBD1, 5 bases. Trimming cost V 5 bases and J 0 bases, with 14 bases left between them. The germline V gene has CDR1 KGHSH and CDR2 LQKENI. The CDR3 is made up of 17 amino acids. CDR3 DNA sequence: TGTGCCAGCTCAACGACAGTTCCGCTCTCTGGGGCCAACGTCCTGACTTTC. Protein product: CASSTTVPLSGANVLTF.

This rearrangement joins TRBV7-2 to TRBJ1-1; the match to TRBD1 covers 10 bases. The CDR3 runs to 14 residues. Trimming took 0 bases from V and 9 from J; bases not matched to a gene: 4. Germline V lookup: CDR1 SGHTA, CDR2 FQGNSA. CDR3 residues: CASSLAGQGTKAFF. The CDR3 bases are TGTGCCAGCAGCTTAGCGGGACAGGGGACCAAAGCTTTCTTT.

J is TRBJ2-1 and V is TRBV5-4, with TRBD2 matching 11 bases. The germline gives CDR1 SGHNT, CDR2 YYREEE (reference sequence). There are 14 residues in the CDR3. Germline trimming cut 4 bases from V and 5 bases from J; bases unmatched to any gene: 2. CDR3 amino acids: CASSPGLADNEQFF. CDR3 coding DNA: TGTGCCAGCAGCCCGGGACTAGCGGACAATGAGCAGTTCTTC.

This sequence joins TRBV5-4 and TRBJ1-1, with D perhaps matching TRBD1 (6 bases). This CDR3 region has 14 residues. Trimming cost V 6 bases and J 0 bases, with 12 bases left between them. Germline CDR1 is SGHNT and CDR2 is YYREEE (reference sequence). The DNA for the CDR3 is TGTGCCAGCAACCAAGGGGGAGTGAACACTGAAGCTTTCTTT. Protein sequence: CASNQGGVNTEAFF.

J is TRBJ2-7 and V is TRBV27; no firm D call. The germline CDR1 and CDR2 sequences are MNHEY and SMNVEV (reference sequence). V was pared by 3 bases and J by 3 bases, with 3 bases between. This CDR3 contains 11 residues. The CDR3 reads CASSFGYEQYF. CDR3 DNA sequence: TGTGCCAGCAGTTTCGGCTACGAGCAGTACTTC.

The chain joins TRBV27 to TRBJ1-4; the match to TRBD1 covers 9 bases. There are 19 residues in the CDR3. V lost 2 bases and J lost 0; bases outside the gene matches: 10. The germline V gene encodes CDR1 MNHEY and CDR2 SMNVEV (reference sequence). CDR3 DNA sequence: TGTGCCAGCAGTTTACTTCCCGCGAGACAGGGGGCAACTAATGAAAAACTGTTTTTT. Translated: CASSLLPARQGATNEKLFF.